One and the same sample provided the 9 T cell receptor beta chains below, sequenced in a study of T cell repertoires in cytomegalovirus infection. TCRdb reanalysed the reads using MiXCR and keeps one entry per CDR3 protein. The top ten hold around an eighth of the sample, which has hundreds of thousands of distinct CDR3 sequences, approximately 30% seen once. These receptors lack a known antigen. The starting material was cultured CD8+ T cells from PBMCs, obtained from culture after CMV antigen stimulation. These receptors originate from a human donor in good health (CMV status not recorded). Some clones in this sample may be carry-over from other donors' samples.

The gene calls are TRBV3-1 and TRBJ2-7; D might be TRBD1 (6 bases). V lost 5 bases and J lost 0, with 14 bases in between. This CDR3 spans 15 amino acids. From germline, CDR1 is LGHDT and CDR2 YNNKEL (reference sequence). The CDR3 sequence is CASSGDKAHSYEQYF. The CDR3, as DNA: TGTGCCAGCAGCGGGGACAAAGCACACTCCTACGAGCAGTACTTC.

The chain joins TRBV7-6 to TRBJ2-1; no firm D call. This CDR3 has 14 residues. V dropped 5 bases and J dropped 9 bases, with 17 bases sitting between them. Germline V CDR1 and CDR2: SGHVS, FNYEAQ. The CDR3 coding sequence is TGTGCCAGCAGCCCCCTATTGGCCCTTAGTGAGCAGTTCTTC. Protein product: CASSPLLALSEQFF.

This rearrangement joins TRBV11-2 to TRBJ2-1, with D possibly being TRBD1 (6 bases). The CDR3 runs 16 residues. V lost 5 bases and J 4 bases, leaving 18 bases between the germline ends. Germline CDR1 reads SGHAT; CDR2 reads FQNNGV. CDR3 protein: CASSVTQGSVYNEQFF. The DNA of the CDR3 is TGTGCCAGCAGCGTCACACAGGGCAGCGTATACAATGAGCAGTTCTTC.

The chain combines TRBV12-3 or TRBV12-4 with TRBJ1-2; D is possibly TRBD1 (6 bases). Trimming left V 1 base short and J 8 bases short, with 14 bases between. This CDR3 region has 14 residues. The CDR3, as DNA: TGTGCCAGCAGTTTAGGGGGGGCGCTTAACGGCTACACCTTC. This encodes CASSLGGALNGYTF.

The rearrangement uses TRBV4-1 and TRBJ1-2; tentatively, D is TRBD1 (5 bases). The CDR3 is 15 amino acids. Germline lookup yields CDR1 MGHRA and CDR2 YSYEKL. Trimming pared 1 base from V and 3 bases from J, leaving 12 bases between. DNA of the CDR3: TGCGCCAGCAGCCAAGGGGTGACAGCTTACTATGGCTACACCTTC. Residues: CASSQGVTAYYGYTF.

This clonotype was seen only a few times. The rearrangement uses TRBV6-5 and TRBJ2-3; 8 bases agree with TRBD2. The CDR3 length is 16 residues. Germline lookup yields CDR1 MNHEY and CDR2 SVGAGI. The J segment lost 1 base and the V segment lost 6 bases, leaving 9 bases of the junction unmatched. The CDR3 DNA is TGTGCCAGCAGCCCGGGACTAGTATTTCGCACAGATACGCAGTATTTT. Protein sequence: CASSPGLVFRTDTQYF.

This clonotype was counted ten times or more. The rearrangement joins TRBV7-2 to TRBJ1-1; possible D gene TRBD1, 5 bases. Trimming pared 5 bases from V and 4 bases from J, leaving 14 bases between. The germline V gene encodes CDR1 SGHTA and CDR2 FQGNSA. This CDR3 has 14 residues. CDR3 DNA sequence: TGTGCCAGCAGCCCCAGACGGGGGAGCACTGAAGCTTTCTTT. Translating gives CASSPRRGSTEAFF.

This clonotype was seen a handful of times. The chain is built from TRBV27 and TRBJ1-6, with 8 bases fitting TRBD1. The V and J ends lost 0 bases and 8 bases, in that order; junction bases with no gene match: 18. The CDR3 is 20 residues long. CDR1 MNHEY and CDR2 SMNVEV come from the germline V gene (reference sequence). The DNA of the CDR3 is TGTGCCAGCAGTTTATCGAGTTTAATTTGGTCGGACAGGGCGGATTCACCCCTCCACTTT. This encodes CASSLSSLIWSDRADSPLHF.

The gene calls are TRBV3-1 and TRBJ2-2, with D tentatively TRBD1 (5 bases). With 4 bases removed from V and 1 base from J, the gap between germline ends came to 16 bases. The CDR3 loop spans 17 amino acids. Germline lookup yields CDR1 LGHDT and CDR2 YNNKEL (reference sequence). As DNA, the CDR3 is TGTGCCAGCAGCCCCGTCGGACACAACTTGAACACCGGGGAGCTGTTTTTT. It yields the protein CASSPVGHNLNTGELFF.